These 32 T cell receptor beta chains originate from one sample sequenced in a study of blood T cells in healthy people across ages (dated by TCRdb to about 2015). Library preparation was by 5' RACE. The sequencer was an Illumina HiSeq 2500. A second PCR of 7 to 11 cycles was run with a J-beta primer mix and a sample-barcoded 5' primer. TCRdb redid the processing of the public reads, applying fastp at Q25 and MiXCR, and retained in-frame beta chains. Rows merge per CDR3 protein into single entries with the most common DNA and genes. Within this sample are about 1.1 million distinct CDR3 sequences, with around two fifths of them counted one time only. 13% of the sample comes from the top ten. The sample taken for sequencing was blood. The receptors here all came from a man aged 18 to 35 in good health.

The gene calls are TRBV5-1 and TRBJ1-1; 7 bases match TRBD1. From germline, CDR1 is SGHRS and CDR2 YFSETQ. CDR3 size: 14 residues. After removal of 0 bases from V and 6 bases from J, the junction contained 5 bases not matched to a gene. In DNA, the CDR3 is TGCGCCAGCAGCTTGGATGGCAGGGGGTCTGAAGCTTTCTTT. Amino acid sequence: CASSLDGRGSEAFF.

This clonotype was counted only a few times. This rearrangement joins TRBV7-2 to TRBJ1-5; D gene uncertain. V gave up 5 bases and J gave up 6 bases, with 8 bases separating them. The CDR3 spans 12 residues. CDR1 is SGHTA and CDR2 is FQGNSA in the germline V gene. This chain's CDR3 is CASSVDGQPQHF. The CDR3 nucleotides are TGTGCCAGCAGCGTAGACGGTCAGCCCCAGCATTTT.

The chain is built from TRBV14 and TRBJ1-2, with D possibly being TRBD1 (5 bases). Trimming took off 1 base at V and 4 bases at J, with 13 bases between the two ends. The CDR3 length is 15 residues. Per the germline V gene, CDR1 is SGHDN and CDR2 is FVKESK. For the CDR3, the DNA is TGTGCCAGCAGCCAAGGAGGAGGGGCCGGCTATGGCTACACCTTC. It encodes CASSQGGGAGYGYTF. The variable domain in full, completed from reference TRBV14 and TRBJ1-2, reads EAGVTQFPSHSVIEKGQTVTLRCDPISGHDNLYWYRRVMGKEIKFLLHFVKESKQDESGMPNNRFLAERTGGTYSTLKVQPAELEDSGVYFCASSQGGGAGYGYTFGSGTRLTVV.

This rearrangement joins TRBV7-2 to TRBJ2-1, with D perhaps TRBD1 (5 bases). Germline V CDR1 and CDR2: SGHTA, FQGNSA. The CDR3 extends over 11 amino acids. V lost 10 bases, J lost 8 bases, and 12 bases lay in between. The CDR3 coding sequence is TGTGCCACCGCAGGGCTCCATGAGCAGTTCTTC. Amino acids: CATAGLHEQFF.

This clonotype was seen only a few times. The rearrangement links TRBV20-1 to TRBJ1-2; TRBD1 might be the D (6 bases). Trimming took off 6 bases at V and 8 bases at J, with 16 bases between the two ends. CDR1 DFQATT and CDR2 SNEGSKA come from the germline V gene (reference sequence). The CDR3 totals 12 residues. CDR3 amino acids: CSARGQGMGYTF. Written as DNA, the CDR3 is TGCAGTGCACGGGGGCAGGGTATGGGCTACACCTTC.

The rearrangement uses TRBV7-8 and TRBJ2-4, with D perhaps TRBD1 or TRBD2 (6 bases each). Germline V gene lookup returns CDR1 SGHVS and CDR2 FQNEAQ. The CDR3 has 15 amino acids. Trimming pared 5 bases from V and 8 bases from J, leaving 19 bases between. The CDR3 bases are TGTGCCAGCAGCCGTCTGCTGCGGGACAAGGACATTCAGTACTTC. Its translation is CASSRLLRDKDIQYF.

This clonotype was seen a few times. This rearrangement joins TRBV7-3 to TRBJ2-3; D remains unclear. There are 13 residues in the CDR3. V was clipped by 4 bases and J by 4 bases, with 9 bases between them. Germline values: CDR1 SGHTA, CDR2 FQGTGA. The CDR3 sequence is CASSSRASDTQYF. The CDR3 nucleotides read TGTGCCAGCAGCTCCCGGGCATCAGATACGCAGTATTTT.

The genes are TRBV7-7 and TRBJ2-1; D may be TRBD1 or TRBD2 (5 bases each). V gave up 3 bases and J gave up 0 bases, with 15 bases separating them. This CDR3 region has 17 residues. Germline V gives CDR1 SSHAT, CDR2 FNYEAQ (reference sequence). CDR3 protein: CASSFSPSGRSYNEQFF. CDR3 nucleotides: TGTGCCAGCAGCTTTAGTCCGTCGGGACGCTCCTACAATGAGCAGTTCTTC. The full variable domain, rest sourced from reference TRBV7-7 and TRBJ2-1, is GAGVSQSPRYKVTKRGQDVTLRCDPISSHATLYWYQQALGQGPEFLTYFNYEAQPDKSGLPSDRFSAERPEGSISTLTIQRTEQRDSAMYRCASSFSPSGRSYNEQFFGPGTRLTVL.

This clonotype turned up a few times. The chain employs TRBV20-1 and TRBJ2-4, with 9 bases matching TRBD1. The J call may be in error: the DNA end matches TRBJ2-7 better. CDR1 DFQATT and CDR2 SNEGSKA come from the germline V gene (reference sequence). The CDR3 has 16 residues. Here the CDR3 reads CSALKAAGQGIDEQYF. DNA of the CDR3: TGCAGTGCCCTAAAGGCAGCGGGACAGGGTATCGACGAGCAGTACTTC.

This clonotype came up once. The chain is built from TRBV14 and TRBJ1-4; D gene ambiguous. Trimming stripped 5 bases from V and 4 bases from J, with 20 bases between. The CDR3 covers 17 residues. Germline V gives CDR1 SGHDN, CDR2 FVKESK. This CDR3 is CASSSGRASRLNEKLFF. CDR3 DNA: TGTGCCAGCAGCTCCGGGAGGGCCTCCCGGCTTAATGAAAAACTGTTTTTT.

This clonotype was seen repeatedly, ten times or more. The chain is built from TRBV5-1 and TRBJ2-1; TRBD2 matches at 12 bases. CDR1 and CDR2 (germline): SGHRS, YFSETQ. CDR3 length: 16 residues. The V segment lost 7 bases and the J segment 7 bases; nucleotides outside the gene matches: 12. The CDR3 DNA is TGCGCCAGCGCTCTAACCGGGACTAGCGGGTTAAATGAGCAGTTCTTC. This codes for CASALTGTSGLNEQFF.

This clonotype was seen more than once but under ten times. The CDR3 DNA follows: TGTGCCAGCTCGATTTACAGGAATAATTCACCCCTCCACTTT. Residues: CASSIYRNNSPLHF. The chain combines TRBV2 with TRBJ1-6, with D tentatively TRBD1 (5 bases). Trimming left V 8 bases short and J 5 bases short, with 13 bases between. CDR3 size: 14 residues. CDR1 SNHLY and CDR2 FYNNEI come from the germline V gene.

The chain links TRBV7-9 to TRBJ2-2, with 10 bases fitting TRBD1. Trimming removed 7 bases from V and 6 bases from J; junction bases left unmatched: 8. CDR1 SEHNR and CDR2 FQNEAQ come from the germline V gene (reference sequence). The CDR3 totals 15 residues. The DNA of the CDR3 is TGTGCCAGCACCCCGGGACAGGGGTCAGCCGGGGAGCTGTTTTTT. This gives the protein CASTPGQGSAGELFF.

In its sample, this clonotype was seen many times. The CDR3 region is CSVRASTDTQYF. CDR3 bases: TGCAGCGTTCGAGCTAGCACAGATACGCAGTATTTT. The chain recombines TRBV29-1 with TRBJ2-3; no definite D call. The ends were cut back, 5 bases at V and 0 bases at J, with 6 bases in the middle. The V gene's germline CDR1 is SQVTM and CDR2 ANQGSEA. The CDR3 contains 12 residues.

In its sample, this clonotype was seen many times. CDR3 DNA: TGTGCCAGCAGTTACCTCAGGCAAGAGACCCAGTACTTC. Its protein product is CASSYLRQETQYF. The genes are TRBV6-6 and TRBJ2-5; D is unresolved. Trimming removed 2 bases at V and 2 bases at J, with 6 bases between. The CDR3 runs to 13 residues. The germline V gene encodes CDR1 MNHNY and CDR2 SVGAGI (reference sequence).

V usage is TRBV11-2 and J usage is TRBJ2-1; D is undetermined. This CDR3 spans 14 amino acids. In germline, CDR1 is SGHAT, CDR2 FQNNGV. V dropped 3 bases and J dropped 4 bases, with 10 bases sitting between them. As DNA, the CDR3 is TGTGCCAGCAGCTTGGTGGGCCCTTACAATGAGCAGTTCTTC. Protein: CASSLVGPYNEQFF.

In its sample, this clonotype was seen a few times. V and J are TRBV4-3 and TRBJ2-6; 7 positions match TRBD1. Per the germline V gene, CDR1 is LGHNA and CDR2 is YSLEER. V lost 0 bases and J lost 0; bases outside the gene matches: 5. CDR3 length: 18 amino acids. The CDR3: CASSQDGQEVSGANVLTF. CDR3 DNA: TGCGCCAGCAGCCAAGATGGACAGGAGGTCTCTGGGGCCAACGTCCTGACTTTC.

This clonotype was recorded only once. The chain is built from TRBV12-3 or TRBV12-4 and TRBJ1-5; possibly TRBD1 for D (5 bases). The germline V and J ends were trimmed by 5 bases and 5 bases, with 10 bases remaining between them. The CDR3 length is 13 residues. In nucleotides, the CDR3 is TGTGCCAGCAGTCCGGCACAGGATCAGCCCCAGCATTTT. Amino acids: CASSPAQDQPQHF.

The V gene is TRBV18, the J gene TRBJ1-2; 11 bases map to TRBD1. The trim removed 5 bases at V and 7 bases at J, leaving 12 bases unmatched. The CDR3 spans 16 residues. CDR1 is KGHSH, CDR2 LQKENI, per germline. CDR3 coding DNA: TGTGCCAGCTCAGTGGGACAGGGGGAATTAACGGCTGGCTACACCTTC. Encoded protein: CASSVGQGELTAGYTF. Combining the CDR3 with reference TRBV18 and TRBJ1-2 gives the whole variable domain NAGVMQNPRHLVRRRGQEARLRCSPMKGHSHVYWYRQLPEEGLKFMVYLQKENIIDESGMPKERFSAEFPKEGPSILRIQQVVRGDSAAYFCASSVGQGELTAGYTFGSGTRLTVV.

This clonotype was observed many times. The chain uses TRBV20-1 and TRBJ1-6; 11 positions agree with TRBD1. Germline values: CDR1 DFQATT, CDR2 SNEGSKA (reference sequence). The junction had 4 bases not matched to a gene; V was cut back by 3 bases and J by 6 bases. The CDR3 covers 15 residues. This chain's CDR3 is CSASYGTGGNSPLHF. In nucleotides, the CDR3 is TGCAGTGCTAGTTATGGGACAGGGGGTAATTCACCCCTCCACTTT.

V gene TRBV7-2 combines with J gene TRBJ1-2; 7 bases map to TRBD1. CDR3 size: 15 residues. Germline trimming cut 5 bases from V and 5 bases from J; bases unmatched to any gene: 11. The germline V gene encodes CDR1 SGHTA and CDR2 FQGNSA. The CDR3 nucleotides read TGTGCCAGCAGCCCTTCGACGGGACAGTTATATGGCTACACCTTC. Amino acid sequence: CASSPSTGQLYGYTF.

The V gene is TRBV20-1, the J gene TRBJ1-6; the D is unclear. The germline gives CDR1 DFQATT, CDR2 SNEGSKA (reference sequence). V shed 3 bases and J shed 9 bases, with 12 bases lying between them. This CDR3 comprises 13 residues. The CDR3 loop is CSARTSGSSPLHF. The CDR3 nucleotides read TGCAGTGCTAGGACCAGCGGTTCTTCACCCCTCCACTTT.

The chain combines TRBV6-5 with TRBJ1-1, with TRBD1 as a possible D gene (5 bases). The V gene's germline CDR1 is MNHEY and CDR2 SVGAGI. The CDR3 contains 15 residues. V was clipped by 4 bases and J by 1 base, with 13 bases between them. This CDR3 is CASSSPRVGNTEAFF. The CDR3 nucleotides read TGTGCCAGCAGTTCTCCCAGGGTGGGGAACACTGAAGCTTTCTTT.

This clonotype showed up many times. The rearrangement links TRBV20-1 to TRBJ2-1, with no clear D. Germline loops: CDR1 DFQATT, CDR2 SNEGSKA (reference sequence). V shed 3 bases and J shed 2 bases, with 11 bases lying between them. The CDR3 sequence is 14 residues long. In DNA form, the CDR3 reads TGCAGTGCTAGCTCCCTACTCGCCTACAATGAGCAGTTCTTC. Translating it yields CSASSLLAYNEQFF.

In its sample, this clonotype was seen a few times. The chain has TRBV6-7 and TRBJ2-1; either TRBD1 or TRBD2 may supply D (5 bases each). TRBV6-7 is classed as an ORF, of uncertain function. V lost 2 bases and J lost 3, with 11 bases in between. The CDR3 is made up of 15 amino acids. The CDR3 nucleotides are TGTGCCAGCAGTTACCGAGGGGCAGACTACAATGAGCAGTTCTTC. Protein: CASSYRGADYNEQFF.

This clonotype was found a few times. The gene calls are TRBV2 and TRBJ2-5; no definite D call. V dropped 7 bases and J dropped 4 bases, with 4 bases sitting between them. This CDR3 spans 10 amino acids. Germline values: CDR1 SNHLY, CDR2 FYNNEI. Written as DNA, the CDR3 is TGTGCCAGCAAGACAGAGACCCAGTACTTC. Protein product: CASKTETQYF. Using reference TRBV2 and TRBJ2-5 for the parts outside the CDR3, the full variable domain is EPEVTQTPSHQVTQMGQEVILRCVPISNHLYFYWYRQILGQKVEFLVSFYNNEISEKSEIFDDQFSVERPDGSNFTLKIRSTKLEDSAMYFCASKTETQYFGPGTRLLVL.

This clonotype has just a few counts. This chain's CDR3 is CASSTGDNEQYF. The DNA for the CDR3 is TGTGCCAGCAGCACTGGGGACAATGAGCAGTACTTC. V is TRBV7-3 and J is TRBJ2-7; D perhaps matches TRBD1 (6 bases). Germline loops: CDR1 SGHTA, CDR2 FQGTGA. V lost 5 bases to trimming and J lost 7 bases, with 12 bases between them. This CDR3 is built from 12 residues.

The chain carries TRBV7-9 and TRBJ2-5; 7 bases match TRBD1. Germline CDR1 SEHNR, CDR2 FQNEAQ (reference sequence). Germline trimming cut 5 bases from V and 0 bases from J; bases unmatched to any gene: 12. This CDR3 comprises 17 residues. As DNA, the CDR3 is TGTGCCAGCAGCACCCCACCGACAGGGACGTACCAAGAGACCCAGTACTTC. It specifies CASSTPPTGTYQETQYF.

The chain employs TRBV3-1 and TRBJ2-5; a weak D match, TRBD2 (5 bases). The CDR3 is made up of 15 amino acids. The V end lost 5 bases, the J end lost 0 bases, and 13 bases lay between the germline ends. Germline V CDR1 and CDR2: LGHDT, YNNKEL (reference sequence). CDR3 residues: CASSEGRGYQETQYF. The CDR3 nucleotides read TGTGCCAGCAGCGAAGGCCGGGGATACCAAGAGACCCAGTACTTC.

This clonotype showed up many times. The chain employs TRBV20-1 and TRBJ2-3, with 12 bases matching TRBD2. The CDR3 totals 16 residues. Trimming cost V 5 bases and J 2 bases; bases outside gene matches: 8. Germline-derived CDR1 and CDR2 are DFQATT and SNEGSKA (reference sequence). CDR3 in DNA: TGCAGTGCTGTGACTAGCGGGGGTTCCATCACAGATACGCAGTATTTT. Translated, it gives CSAVTSGGSITDTQYF.

This chain joins TRBV20-1 and TRBJ1-2, with TRBD1 as a possible D gene (6 bases). Germline assignment: CDR1 DFQATT and CDR2 SNEGSKA (reference sequence). Trimming pared 3 bases from V and 8 bases from J, leaving 16 bases between. The CDR3 loop spans 13 amino acids. This chain's CDR3 is CSARPQGWGGYTF. The DNA for the CDR3 is TGCAGTGCTAGGCCACAGGGATGGGGGGGCTACACCTTC.

The count of this clonotype is one. The rearrangement joins TRBV30 to TRBJ1-1, with a tentative D call TRBD1 (5 bases). The CDR3 totals 12 residues. CDR1 and CDR2 from the germline V gene are GTSNPN and SVGIG (reference sequence). V was trimmed by 3 bases and J by 5 bases, leaving 10 bases between them. CDR3 region: CAWRGQGTEAFF. DNA of the CDR3: TGTGCCTGGAGAGGACAAGGAACTGAAGCTTTCTTT.